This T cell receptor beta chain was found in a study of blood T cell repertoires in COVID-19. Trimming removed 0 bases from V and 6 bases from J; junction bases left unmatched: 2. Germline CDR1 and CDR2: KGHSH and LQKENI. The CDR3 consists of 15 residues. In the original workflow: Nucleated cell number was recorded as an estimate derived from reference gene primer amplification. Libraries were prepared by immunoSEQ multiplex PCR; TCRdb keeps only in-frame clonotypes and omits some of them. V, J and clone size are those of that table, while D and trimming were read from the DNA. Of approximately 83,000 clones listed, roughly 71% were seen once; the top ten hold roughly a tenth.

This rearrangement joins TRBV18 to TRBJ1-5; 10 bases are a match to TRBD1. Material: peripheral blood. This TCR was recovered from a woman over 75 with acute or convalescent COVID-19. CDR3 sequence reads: CASSPPDRGGQPQHF. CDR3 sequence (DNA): TGTGCCAGCTCACCACCGGACAGGGGGGGTCAGCCCCAGCATTTT.